Listed below are T cell receptor beta chains from one sample, sequenced in a study of tumor and adjacent non-tumor tissue in lung cancer. TCRdb called the multiplex PCR reads again in MiXCR, with one record for every CDR3 protein. In the table there are around 140,000 distinct CDR3 sequences, around 65% of which are singletons. The sequencing sample was made of lung tumor tissue. These receptors came from a man aged 55 to 70 with small cell lung cancer. Each CDR3 is given with its conserved first and last residue.

cdr3_length | j_call | v_call | cdr3_aa
17 | TRBJ2-7 | TRBV29-1 | CSVVWLAGGPNPGEHYF
16 | TRBJ1-1 | TRBV5-4 | CASSLGGRGSNIEAFF
15 | TRBJ1-4 | TRBV12-3/TRBV12-4 | CASSYRTGIHEKLFF
16 | TRBJ2-2 | TRBV12-3/TRBV12-4 | CASTNELATNTMELFF
13 | TRBJ2-3 | TRBV12-5 | CASGLVGTDTQYF
11 | TRBJ1-4 | TRBV6-1 | CASKEGEELFF
13 | TRBJ1-1 | TRBV12-3/TRBV12-4 | CASSFVDGTEAFF
15 | TRBJ1-5 | TRBV28 | CASSSQGAPNQPQHF
13 | TRBJ2-5 | TRBV28 | CASVVGGQETQYF
16 | TRBJ2-1 | TRBV29-1 | CSVEDQWLAGDNEQFF
12 | TRBJ2-7 | TRBV20-1 | CSARDVAGGIHF
14 | TRBJ2-3 | TRBV20-1 | CSAPTGSVTDTQYF
14 | TRBJ1-1 | TRBV6-5 | CASRPQGRNIEASF
14 | TRBJ2-1 | TRBV5-1 | CASNQGGSYSEQFF
14 | TRBJ1-5 | TRBV28 | CASTLGLRNQPQHF
14 | TRBJ2-1 | TRBV6-1 | CASSEGADYGEQFF
13 | TRBJ2-3 | TRBV20-1 | CGARGLRVNTQYF
17 | TRBJ2-5 | TRBV11-2 | CASSFVGLAGEGESQYF
14 | TRBJ2-1 | TRBV7-2 | CAISLTREGNEQLF
16 | TRBJ2-3 | TRBV6-5 | CASSAGLALHSDTRYF
13 | TRBJ1-2 | TRBV20-1 | CSAIEYGNYGYTF
11 | TRBJ2-1 | TRBV25-1 | CASSGGTRRDF
12 | TRBJ1-2 | TRBV20-1 | CSGKGGTYGYTF
16 | TRBJ2-1 | TRBV11-3 | CASSLKRYLAGGEQFF
16 | TRBJ2-1 | TRBV30 | CAWTTGEREDQNEQFF
16 | TRBJ1-3 | TRBV12-3/TRBV12-4 | CTSSPTTHGGGNTIYF
16 | TRBJ2-1 | TRBV11-1 | CASSRLGGSSYNEQFF
16 | TRBJ2-1 | TRBV11-3 | CASSFSLSGRDNEQFF
13 | TRBJ2-3 | TRBV5-1 | CARLGGLGDTQYF
14 | TRBJ1-6 | TRBV11-3 | CASKLGTENSPLHF
15 | TRBJ1-4 | TRBV4-1 | CVSTGRVRNREKLFF
14 | TRBJ2-4 | TRBV11-3 | CASSLGGAKNIQYF
15 | TRBJ1-2 | TRBV12-3/TRBV12-4 | CASSAAGIGASGYTF
11 | TRBJ1-2 | TRBV29-1 | CSVVPAAGYTF
15 | TRBJ2-1 | TRBV20-1 | CSAPGTCGVLNEQFF
19 | TRBJ2-5 | TRBV20-1 | CSARTPKTGLAGGPETQYF
12 | TRBJ2-2 | TRBV12-3/TRBV12-4 | CASSYNTGLLFF
17 | TRBJ2-1 | TRBV28 | CASSLQKVYPTYNEQFF
15 | TRBJ2-5 | TRBV20-1 | CSSRDWDWGQETQYF
15 | TRBJ2-3 | TRBV11-3 | CVSFPGVSGTDTQYF
12 | TRBJ2-5 | TRBV11-2 | CASSVMGTQEYF
14 | TRBJ2-1 | TRBV20-1 | CSASGFRSYNEQFF
15 | TRBJ2-5 | TRBV6-1 | CASSDTTATWETQYF
16 | TRBJ2-3 | TRBV12-3/TRBV12-4 | CASSRRFSVSTDTQYF
15 | TRBJ2-7 | TRBV28 | CASYPTGTATYEQYF
12 | TRBJ2-2 | TRBV6-1 | CASTSAFGELFF
11 | TRBJ2-1 | TRBV12-3/TRBV12-4 | CASSRYNVQFF
11 | TRBJ2-3 | TRBV7-9 | CASSAFNTQYF
16 | TRBJ1-5 | TRBV28 | CASSPQGGVRNQPKHF
14 | TRBJ1-2 | TRBV11-2 | CASNFQPGDYDYTF
16 | TRBJ2-5 | TRBV6-6 | CASGGSEGRKGETQYF
13 | TRBJ2-3 | TRBV29-1 | CSVLLAGTGKQYF
16 | TRBJ2-5 | TRBV29-1 | CSASPTGGAYHETQYF
14 | TRBJ1-6 | TRBV20-1 | CNAIPWGSNSLLHF
14 | TRBJ2-3 | TRBV5-4 | CASSPSGVSDTQYF
11 | TRBJ1-2 | TRBV6-5 | CASSYSGQTTF
20 | TRBJ1-6 | TRBV11-3 | CASSQHRDRVSTRTNPPPHF